The 20 T cell receptor beta chains presented below share a single source sample, sequenced in a study of CD8+CD57+ T cells in acquired aplastic anemia. CD8+CD57+ cell expansion, shown by flow cytometry, had occurred in the patients selected for sequencing. The study profiled TCR beta VDJ and CDR3 using genomic DNA as template. TCRdb recomputed calls from the reads with MiXCR, one row per CDR3 protein. The repertoire holds roughly 240,000 distinct CDR3 sequences, with 47% as singletons. Material: sorted CD4+, CD8+, or CD8+CD57+ T cells (not recorded which) from PBMCs. The receptors come from a human donor with aplastic anemia.

A note on this clonotype: The junction departs from germline at one end; a sequencing error may be responsible. The chain employs TRBV20-1 and TRBJ1-2, with a tentative D call TRBD1 (5 bases). Germline CDR1 DFQATT, CDR2 SNEGSKA (reference sequence). This CDR3 region has 11 residues. DNA for the CDR3: TGCAGTGCTAGAGATCCGGGGGGAGCCCTCTTC. Translating it yields CSARDPGGALF.

This clonotype was picked up a small number of times. The V gene is TRBV18, the J gene TRBJ2-7; 9 bases align to TRBD1. This CDR3 contains 15 residues. Germline CDR1 is KGHSH and CDR2 is LQKENI. V lost 5 bases and J lost 0; bases outside the gene matches: 5. Here the CDR3 DNA reads TGTGCCAGCTCAAACGGGACAGGGAGCTCCTACGAGCAGTACTTC. Protein product: CASSNGTGSSYEQYF.

On this clonotype itself: A single base separates this from a much larger clone, so it may be a read error. The chain carries TRBV7-9 and TRBJ2-7; 7 bases map to TRBD2. The CDR3 sequence is 15 residues long. The germline gives CDR1 SEHNR, CDR2 FQNEAQ (reference sequence). The CDR3 sequence: CASSPAGLSSHEQYF. In DNA form, the CDR3 reads TGTGCCAGCAGCCCAGCGGGACTGAGCTCCCACGAGCAGTACTTC.

Of note for this clonotype: Just one base apart from a much larger clone, this may be a read error. The rearrangement uses TRBV7-9 and TRBJ2-7; the D gene could be TRBD1 or TRBD2 (5 bases each). Looked up from germline, CDR1 is SEHNR and CDR2 is FQNEAQ (reference sequence). The CDR3 sequence is 18 residues long. Trimming shortened V by 4 bases and J by 8 bases, and 30 bases separated the two germline ends. This CDR3 is CASSWGRGTAKLEPKQYF. For the CDR3, the DNA is TGTGCCAGCAGCTGGGGCCGAGGGACGGCCAAACTGGAGCCCAAGCAGTACTTC.

V is TRBV20-1 and J is TRBJ2-1; D is ambiguous. Trimming pared 4 bases from V and 10 bases from J, leaving 14 bases between. This CDR3 has 12 amino acids. Germline lookup yields CDR1 DFQATT and CDR2 SNEGSKA (reference sequence). CDR3 sequence: CSATTLAREQFF. The CDR3 DNA sequence: TGCAGTGCTACGACTTTAGCACGGGAGCAGTTCTTC.

This clonotype has a handful of counts. One junction end disagrees with the germline gene, perhaps due to a read error. The chain combines TRBV15 with TRBJ2-3, with 7 bases that match TRBD2. This CDR3 comprises 13 residues. CDR1 LNHNV and CDR2 YYDKDF come from the germline V gene (reference sequence). CDR3 in amino acids: CATRTGGTDTQYF. CDR3 sequence (DNA): TGTGCTACCAGAACGGGGGGAACAGATACGCAGTATTTT.

This chain uses TRBV7-9 with TRBJ1-1; D gene uncertain. The CDR3 spans 14 residues. V was shortened by 0 bases and J by 2 bases, with 7 bases between the two germline ends. Germline assignment: CDR1 SEHNR and CDR2 FQNEAQ (reference sequence). The CDR3 sequence: CASSLAVLNTEAFF. CDR3 DNA: TGTGCCAGCAGCTTAGCCGTACTAAACACTGAAGCTTTCTTT.

V usage is TRBV7-9 and J usage is TRBJ2-7, with no clear D. This CDR3 spans 11 amino acids. Germline loops: CDR1 SEHNR, CDR2 FQNEAQ (reference sequence). The V end lost 5 bases, the J end lost 11 bases, and 13 bases lay between the germline ends. This chain's CDR3 is CASSQECLEYF. The CDR3 coding sequence is TGTGCCAGCAGCCAAGAGTGTCTGGAGTACTTC.

This clonotype was found once. It may be a read error: a sequence one base away is much more abundant. This chain connects TRBV4-1 to TRBJ1-6; D remains ambiguous. The germline gives CDR1 MGHRA, CDR2 YSYEKL. The CDR3 has 17 amino acids. Here the CDR3 reads CASSQEQVATGNSPLHF. DNA for the CDR3: TGTGCCAGCAGCCAAGAACAAGTCGCTACCGGTAATTCACCCCTCCACTTT.

This clonotype was seen repeatedly, ten times or more. The V and J genes are TRBV11-1 and TRBJ2-5, with D possibly being TRBD1 (5 bases). The germline V gene has CDR1 SGHAT and CDR2 FQDESV (reference sequence). V was pared by 5 bases and J by 4 bases, with 20 bases between. The CDR3 runs to 16 residues. The CDR3 region is CASSNPLRTLPETQYF. For the CDR3, the DNA is TGTGCCAGCAGCAATCCGCTCCGGACACTCCCAGAGACCCAGTACTTC.

There are many counts of this clonotype. This sequence joins TRBV29-1 and TRBJ2-7; possibly TRBD1 for D (5 bases). The CDR3 totals 12 residues. V was cut by 3 bases and J by 2 bases, with 8 bases left in between. Germline CDR1 and CDR2: SQVTM and ANQGSEA. The CDR3 bases are TGCAGCGTTGAGACAGAACCCTACGAGCAGTACTTC. This translates into CSVETEPYEQYF.

With respect to this clonotype: As the CDR3 is not closed by the conserved phenylalanine or tryptophan, this likely results from a read error. The genes are TRBV19 and TRBJ2-7, with a possible D match to TRBD1 (6 bases). The V end was cut by 7 bases, the J end by 3 bases, with 10 bases between. Germline-derived CDR1 and CDR2 are LNHDA and SQIVND (reference sequence). The length of the CDR3 is 12 residues. CDR3 coding DNA: TGTGCCAGTAAGGGGGTTGGCTACGAGCAGTACCTC. This codes for CASKGVGYEQYL.

This clonotype was seen just once. The CDR3 reads CSAREVEQFYTF. The DNA of the CDR3 is TGCAGTGCTAGAGAGGTTGAGCAGTTTTACACCTTC. The rearrangement uses TRBV20-1 and TRBJ1-2; D call uncertain. The CDR3 is 12 amino acids. Trimming removed 0 bases at V and 11 bases at J, with 13 bases between. CDR1 DFQATT and CDR2 SNEGSKA come from the germline V gene (reference sequence).

This clonotype was seen repeatedly, ten times or more. V gene TRBV7-9 combines with J gene TRBJ2-5; 7 bases map to TRBD1. CDR3 size: 15 residues. Unmatched junction bases numbered 11, after V lost 1 base and J lost 9 bases. CDR1 is SEHNR and CDR2 is FQNEAQ in the germline V gene (reference sequence). CDR3: CASSLGQGDRGAQYF. The CDR3 region has the DNA TGTGCCAGCAGCTTAGGACAGGGAGACCGAGGGGCCCAGTACTTC.

The rearrangement uses TRBV2 and TRBJ2-7; TRBD1 matches 9 bases. The V gene end was trimmed by 7 bases and the J gene end by 0 bases; junction bases not matched to a gene: 7. Germline CDR1 is SNHLY and CDR2 is FYNNEI. The CDR3 loop spans 15 amino acids. This chain's CDR3 is CASIGTGRSSYEQYF. In nucleotides, the CDR3 is TGTGCCAGCATAGGGACAGGGCGCAGCTCCTACGAGCAGTACTTC.

DNA for the CDR3: TGTGCCATCAGTGACCGCGGTGGGGTCGAGCAGTACTTC. Its translation is CAISDRGGVEQYF. V is TRBV10-3 and J is TRBJ2-7, with D unresolved. The germline V and J ends were trimmed by 3 bases and 6 bases, with 12 bases remaining between them. Germline V gene data show CDR1 as ENHRY and CDR2 as SYGVKD. The CDR3 runs to 13 residues.

V usage is TRBV7-9 and J usage is TRBJ2-3; D not certain. The CDR3 spans 14 residues. V gave up 5 bases and J gave up 4 bases, with 13 bases separating them. Germline CDR1 is SEHNR and CDR2 is FQNEAQ (reference sequence). The CDR3, as DNA: TGTGCCAGCAGCATGACTCTCACGGCAGATACGCAGTATTTT. Translated, it gives CASSMTLTADTQYF. Full variable domain (outside the CDR3, taken from reference TRBV7-9 and TRBJ2-3): DTGVSQNPRHKITKRGQNVTFRCDPISEHNRLYWYRQTLGQGPEFLTYFQNEAQLEKSRLLSDRFSAERPKGSFSTLEIQRTEQGDSAMYLCASSMTLTADTQYFGPGTRLTVL.

The chain links TRBV28 to TRBJ2-3, with 14 positions matching TRBD2. V gave up 5 bases and J gave up 2 bases; unmatched junction bases: 3. Germline loops: CDR1 MDHEN, CDR2 SYDVKM. CDR3 length: 16 amino acids. This chain's CDR3 is CASSPGLAGVTDTQYF. CDR3 DNA sequence: TGTGCCAGCAGTCCGGGACTAGCGGGAGTCACAGATACGCAGTATTTT. Looking up the rest from reference TRBV28 and TRBJ2-3 gives the full variable domain: DVKVTQSSRYLVKRTGEKVFLECVQDMDHENMFWYRQDPGLGLRLIYFSYDVKMKEKGDIPEGYSVSREKKERFSLILESASTNQTSMYLCASSPGLAGVTDTQYFGPGTRLTVL.

In its sample, this clonotype was seen many times. The chain combines TRBV19 with TRBJ1-1; TRBD1 is a possible D gene (6 bases). Trimming removed 7 bases from V and 0 bases from J, with 6 bases in between. The CDR3 sequence is 12 residues long. Per the germline V gene, CDR1 is LNHDA and CDR2 is SQIVND (reference sequence). Here the CDR3 reads CASKGVNTEAFF. In DNA, the CDR3 is TGTGCCAGTAAGGGGGTGAACACTGAAGCTTTCTTT.

This clonotype appeared many times. The rearrangement uses TRBV10-3 and TRBJ2-1; D possibly corresponds to TRBD1 (6 bases). The V end was cut by 4 bases, the J end by 4 bases, with 20 bases between. The germline V gene encodes CDR1 ENHRY and CDR2 SYGVKD. This CDR3 spans 17 amino acids. CDR3 sequence reads: CAISGKPGQTIYNEQFF. CDR3 coding DNA: TGTGCCATCAGTGGGAAACCGGGACAAACGATATACAATGAGCAGTTCTTC.